This TCR beta chain was identified in a study of blood T cell repertoires in COVID-19. The assay was immunoSEQ multiplex PCR, and TCRdb's table has in-frame clones only and misses some. The sample yields fewer than 300,000 clones, roughly 90% seen once. The CDR3 totals 17 residues. With 3 bases clipped from V and 4 bases from J, the junction kept 11 bases outside the gene matches. Per the germline V gene, CDR1 is KGHDR and CDR2 is SFDVKD. Those enrolled, adults aged about 18 to 89 years, came from under 25 US areas. The chain is built from TRBV24-1 and TRBJ2-1; 7 nucleotides line up with TRBD1. The material sequenced was PBMCs or T cells enriched from blood (not recorded which). The TCR originated in a woman aged 40 to 50 with acute COVID-19. The CDR3 nucleotides are TGTGCCACCAGTGATAGTCTAGGGGCCAGGGGGTACAATGAGCAGTTCTTC. This sequence encodes CATSDSLGARGYNEQFF.